One sample yielded the 26 T cell receptor beta chains listed below, sequenced in a study of breast tumors, draining lymph nodes, adjacent tissues. Each CDR3 protein is one row after TCRdb ran MiXCR on the multiplex PCR reads. Seen here are more than 10,000 distinct CDR3 sequences, approximately 70% observed once, and the top ten hold approximately 44%. The sequencing sample was made of tumor-adjacent breast tissue. Receptor source: a female donor with breast cancer. Some clones in this sample may be carry-over from other donors' samples.

The gene calls are TRBV12-3 or TRBV12-4 and TRBJ2-3; D is ambiguous. Trimming stripped 0 bases from V and 5 bases from J, with 6 bases between. The CDR3 loop spans 13 amino acids. This CDR3 reads CASSLARIDTQYF. The CDR3 DNA is TGTGCCAGCAGTTTAGCCAGGATAGATACGCAGTATTTT.

The rearrangement links TRBV20-1 to TRBJ2-1, with 9 bases fitting TRBD2. The CDR3 extends over 15 amino acids. Unmatched junction bases numbered 3, after V lost 2 bases and J lost 1 base. Per the germline V gene, CDR1 is DFQATT and CDR2 is SNEGSKA (reference sequence). The chain's CDR3 is CSARSLAGSYNEQFF. The CDR3 region has the DNA TGCAGTGCTAGAAGCCTAGCGGGATCCTACAATGAGCAGTTCTTC.

V is TRBV24-1 and J is TRBJ2-7, with D hard to call. CDR1 is KGHDR, CDR2 SFDVKD, per germline. V lost 4 bases and J lost 4, with 13 bases in between. The CDR3 is 14 amino acids. CDR3 DNA sequence: TGTGCCACCAGTGAGAACACCACTCCGTACGAGCAGTACTTC. Its translation: CATSENTTPYEQYF.

The table lists this clonotype with a count of one. The chain is built from TRBV29-1 and TRBJ2-7; D is uncertain. V lost 4 bases and J lost 5, with 9 bases in between. CDR1 and CDR2 (germline): SQVTM, ANQGSEA. CDR3 size: 11 residues. DNA for the CDR3: TGCAGCGTTGGAGATTTGGACGAGCAGTACTTC. This codes for CSVGDLDEQYF.

V gene TRBV9 combines with J gene TRBJ2-1; 14 nucleotides agree with TRBD2. Germline V gene data show CDR1 as SGDLS and CDR2 as YYNGEE. The length of the CDR3 is 16 residues. The V segment lost 3 bases and the J segment 9 bases; nucleotides outside the gene matches: 8. CDR3 bases: TGTGCCAGCAGCGACACCGGGACTAGCGGGAGATTTGAGCAGTTCTTC. Protein: CASSDTGTSGRFEQFF.

The chain is built from TRBV27 and TRBJ2-1; TRBD2 agrees at 12 bases. Germline CDR1 reads MNHEY; CDR2 reads SMNVEV (reference sequence). Trimming at V came to 4 bases and at J to 7 bases, leaving 8 bases not matched to a gene. The CDR3 contains 16 residues. CDR3 nucleotide sequence: TGTGCCAGCAGTTCCAACCGACTAGCGGGAGATAATGAGCAGTTCTTC. This sequence encodes CASSSNRLAGDNEQFF.

In this sample, this clonotype turned up many times. The V and J genes are TRBV30 and TRBJ2-5; the D gene is possibly TRBD1 (5 bases). The V gene's germline CDR1 is GTSNPN and CDR2 SVGIG (reference sequence). V was clipped by 0 bases and J by 5 bases, with 10 bases between them. CDR3 length equals 13 residues. This CDR3 is CAWSVRGWETQYF. CDR3 nucleotide sequence: TGTGCCTGGAGTGTAAGGGGCTGGGAGACCCAGTACTTC. Variable domain in full (rest from reference TRBV30 and TRBJ2-5): SQTIHQWPATLVQPVGSPLSLECTVEGTSNPNLYWYRQAAGRGLQLLFYSVGIGQISSEVPQNLSASRPQDRQFILSSKKLLLSDSGFYLCAWSVRGWETQYFGPGTRLLVL.

This clonotype was counted at least ten times. This sequence joins TRBV5-8 and TRBJ2-1; maybe TRBD2 (5 bases). The length of the CDR3 is 16 residues. V lost 2 bases and J 2 bases, leaving 14 bases between the germline ends. The germline V gene has CDR1 SGHTS and CDR2 YDEGEE. As DNA, the CDR3 is TGTGCCAGCAGCTTCTCAAAGCGGATTACCTACAATGAGCAGTTCTTC. Translating gives CASSFSKRITYNEQFF.

This chain connects TRBV2 to TRBJ2-7, with 9 bases identical to TRBD1. The CDR3 is 14 amino acids. Per germline, CDR1 SNHLY and CDR2 FYNNEI. V lost 8 bases and J lost 3; bases outside the gene matches: 8. CDR3 residues: CASSRGTGSYEQYF. CDR3 DNA: TGTGCCAGCTCAAGGGGGACAGGGAGCTACGAGCAGTACTTC.

The V gene is TRBV19, the J gene TRBJ2-5; D is undetermined. The germline CDR1 and CDR2 sequences are LNHDA and SQIVND (reference sequence). The length of the CDR3 is 11 residues. The V end was cut by 4 bases, the J end by 4 bases, with 4 bases between. For the CDR3, the DNA is TGTGCCAGTAGTAGCGGAGAGACCCAGTACTTC. Residues: CASSSGETQYF.

The J gene is TRBJ2-7, the V gene TRBV7-2; D may be TRBD2 (5 bases). Germline assignment: CDR1 SGHTA and CDR2 FQGNSA. Trimming pared 3 bases from V and 0 bases from J, leaving 6 bases between. The CDR3 extends over 13 amino acids. The CDR3 region is CASSFGLSYEQYF. CDR3 nucleotides: TGTGCCAGCAGCTTCGGACTCTCCTACGAGCAGTACTTC.

This clonotype was seen ten or more times. The junction departs from germline at one end; a sequencing error may be responsible. The CDR3 bases are TGTGCCAGCAGCCAAGACGGGAGCCTCCTTAGGGAGCAGTATTTC. Encoded protein: CASSQDGSLLREQYF. This chain connects TRBV3-1 to TRBJ2-7, with a possible D match to TRBD2 (6 bases). Per the germline V gene, CDR1 is LGHDT and CDR2 is YNNKEL (reference sequence). The CDR3 runs 15 residues.

The CDR3 loop is CASSQVGRFPYEQYF. In nucleotides, the CDR3 is TGTGCCAGCAGCCAAGTCGGGAGGTTCCCCTACGAGCAGTACTTC. This chain connects TRBV3-1 to TRBJ2-7; TRBD2 matches 7 bases. This CDR3 region has 15 residues. Germline CDR1 and CDR2: LGHDT and YNNKEL (reference sequence). The V segment lost 1 base and the J segment 2 bases; nucleotides outside the gene matches: 5.

This clonotype appeared a single time. The chain joins TRBV20-1 to TRBJ2-1, with 7 bases identical to TRBD2. The CDR3 covers 15 residues. The germline V gene has CDR1 DFQATT and CDR2 SNEGSKA (reference sequence). The J segment lost 8 bases and the V segment lost 5 bases, leaving 15 bases of the junction unmatched. CDR3 bases: TGCAGTGCTCTCTCTCTGCCTAGCGGACATGATGAGCAGTTCTTC. It is translated as CSALSLPSGHDEQFF.

V and J are TRBV6-1 and TRBJ2-3, with 10 bases aligning to TRBD2. Germline V lookup: CDR1 MNHNS, CDR2 SASEGT. The CDR3 has 16 amino acids. V shed 5 bases and J 4 bases; nucleotides not matched to a gene: 9. This chain's CDR3 is CASSSRAGGLADTQYF. CDR3 DNA: TGTGCCAGCAGTTCGCGAGCGGGAGGGTTGGCAGATACGCAGTATTTT.

This clonotype rates as medium-sized. V and J are TRBV15 and TRBJ2-7; D might be TRBD1 (5 bases). Germline CDR1 LNHNV, CDR2 YYDKDF (reference sequence). V was shortened by 1 base and J by 3 bases, with 10 bases between the two germline ends. This CDR3 is 14 amino acids long. The CDR3 coding sequence is TGTGCCACCAGCAGAGTGGAGACAGTCTACGAGCAGTACTTC. Its translation: CATSRVETVYEQYF.

The chain combines TRBV4-2 with TRBJ2-1; maybe TRBD2 (5 bases). There are 19 residues in the CDR3. Trimming took off 2 bases at V and 0 bases at J, with 20 bases between the two ends. Germline CDR1 and CDR2: LGHNA and YNFKEQ. CDR3 coding DNA: TGTGCCAGCAGCCAATGGGTCCCTTTAGCGACCAGCTCCTACAATGAGCAGTTCTTC. Its protein is CASSQWVPLATSSYNEQFF.

The gene calls are TRBV7-9 and TRBJ2-7; 11 bases are a match to TRBD2. The CDR3 is 17 residues long. V lost 6 bases and J lost 5; bases outside the gene matches: 15. Germline CDR1 reads SEHNR; CDR2 reads FQNEAQ (reference sequence). Written as DNA, the CDR3 is TGTGCCAGCAGAGGAGGGGTTAGCGGGAGGGCCGCGGACGAGCAGTACTTC. As protein: CASRGGVSGRAADEQYF.

This clonotype was counted a few times. Here the CDR3 reads CASSHRGGYEQYF. CDR3 DNA: TGTGCCAGCAGCCATCGGGGAGGTTACGAGCAGTACTTC. The chain uses TRBV7-2 and TRBJ2-7, with D tentatively TRBD2 (6 bases). The germline gives CDR1 SGHTA, CDR2 FQGNSA. Trimming removed 5 bases from V and 4 bases from J, with 12 bases in between. This CDR3 is 13 amino acids long.

The rearrangement uses TRBV12-5 and TRBJ2-1; weak D call: TRBD1 (5 bases). V was pared by 5 bases and J by 4 bases, with 15 bases between. The germline CDR1 and CDR2 sequences are LGHNT and FRNRAP. The CDR3 runs 15 residues. The CDR3 sequence: CASGHPSRGYNEQFF. The CDR3 bases are TGTGCTAGTGGTCACCCGTCAAGGGGTTACAATGAGCAGTTCTTC.

J is TRBJ2-1 and V is TRBV11-3; TRBD2 matches at 14 bases. Looked up from germline, CDR1 is SGHNT and CDR2 is YENEEA. The ends lost 6 bases at V and 6 bases at J; junction bases unmatched: 7. This CDR3 is 16 amino acids long. The CDR3 region is CASRPRTSGRSNEQFF. The DNA of the CDR3 is TGTGCCAGCAGGCCTAGGACTAGCGGGAGGTCCAATGAGCAGTTCTTC.

This clonotype was detected ten times or more. The gene calls are TRBV6-2 or TRBV6-3 and TRBJ2-1; 8 positions agree with TRBD2. CDR3 length: 17 amino acids. V lost 4 bases, J lost 0 bases, and 8 bases stayed unmatched. From germline, CDR1 is MNHEY and CDR2 SVGEGT. CDR3: CASSSRLAPSSYNEQFF. For the CDR3, the DNA is TGTGCCAGCAGTTCGAGACTAGCGCCTAGCTCCTACAATGAGCAGTTCTTC.

The chain couples TRBV20-1 to TRBJ2-3; 10 positions match TRBD2. This CDR3 comprises 18 residues. V shed 3 bases and J 8 bases; nucleotides not matched to a gene: 20. Germline CDR1 DFQATT, CDR2 SNEGSKA (reference sequence). In DNA form, the CDR3 reads TGCAGTGCTAGTGATACAGGAGCTAGCGGGAGTGGGCGAGGTACGCAGTATTTT. Translating gives CSASDTGASGSGRGTQYF.

This clonotype rates as medium-sized. This chain uses TRBV12-3 or TRBV12-4 with TRBJ2-3; D gene uncertain. Trimming removed 6 bases at V and 4 bases at J, with 8 bases between. The CDR3 totals 12 residues. The CDR3, as DNA: TGTGCCAGCAGACCCGCTTCAGATACGCAGTATTTT. It translates to CASRPASDTQYF.

V gene TRBV6-4 combines with J gene TRBJ2-7, with D perhaps matching TRBD2 (6 bases). The CDR3 is made up of 13 amino acids. Looked up from germline, CDR1 is MRHNA and CDR2 is SNTAGT. V lost 6 bases and J lost 3, with 12 bases in between. CDR3 sequence: CASRRDPGYEQYF. In nucleotides, the CDR3 is TGTGCCAGCAGGCGGGATCCTGGCTACGAGCAGTACTTC.

This clonotype was recorded at least ten times. V usage is TRBV19 and J usage is TRBJ2-1, with a weak D call TRBD2 (6 bases). The CDR3 runs to 14 residues. CDR1 and CDR2 from the germline V gene are LNHDA and SQIVND (reference sequence). V was shortened by 7 bases and J by 7 bases, with 17 bases between the two germline ends. The CDR3 spells CASNFGTSPNEQFF. The CDR3 coding sequence is TGTGCCAGTAACTTCGGGACTTCTCCAAATGAGCAGTTCTTC.